This T cell receptor (beta chain) was obtained from a study of blood T cell repertoires in COVID-19. Study in general: From T cells, B-cell-depleted T cells, or PBMCs came the material, which was cDNA or gDNA.

V trimming: 6 bases; J trimming: 0 bases; junction bases outside the gene matches: 14. CDR3 length equals 19 residues. Per germline, CDR1 SGHAT and CDR2 FQNNGV. Participants, about 18 to 90 years old, spanned 25 or so US areas. What the recovered Cohort 3 donors had was two negative PCRs, clearance, or symptom resolution. TCRdb's table, derived via immunoSEQ multiplex PCR, lists solely in-frame clones and lacks some. There are 390,000 or so clones in the sample; around 89% occur only once, and 0.95% to 1.1% lies in the top ten. The sequence came from a man between 18 and 35 years old who had recovered from COVID-19. Sequenced input: PBMCs or T cells enriched from blood (not recorded which). The J gene is TRBJ2-6, the V gene TRBV11-2, with TRBD1 matching 7 bases. DNA for the CDR3: TGTGCCAGCAGTCCGACCCGGAGAGGGGGCGTCTCTGGGGCCAACGTCCTGACTTTC. This gives the protein CASSPTRRGGVSGANVLTF.